This passage covers 27 T cell receptor beta chains from one sample sequenced in a study of spatial heterogeneity in lung cancer. Time point defined: sample taken at primary tumor resection. TCRs were sequenced from unsorted whole RNA of tumor, nontumor lung or PBMC. TCRdb analysed the 5' RACE reads with MiXCR anew, one entry per CDR3 protein. The repertoire holds a few thousand distinct CDR3 sequences, with roughly 53% as singletons. The sequencing used PBMCs, collected at surgery. The receptors shown here come from a female donor with early-stage non-small cell lung cancer.

In regard to this clonotype: This beta chain is an unintended read in a library built for alpha chains; its size means little. The V call is TRBV29-1, the J call TRBJ2-5, with TRBD1 identical over 9 bases. The CDR3 has 13 residues. The germline gives CDR1 SQVTM, CDR2 ANQGSEA. The V gene end was trimmed by 5 bases and the J gene end by 5 bases; junction bases not matched to a gene: 6. CDR3 residues: CSVTGGIGETQYF. Here the CDR3 DNA reads TGCAGCGTTACAGGGGGCATCGGGGAGACCCAGTACTTC.

In the case of this clonotype: Since the library was made to target alpha chains, this beta chain is a stray read and its abundance is not meaningful. The chain couples TRBV4-3 to TRBJ2-1; 8 bases fit TRBD1. Germline assignment: CDR1 LGHNA and CDR2 YSLEER. This CDR3 comprises 13 residues. Trimming removed 6 bases from V and 6 bases from J; junction bases left unmatched: 4. The CDR3 sequence is CASRRTGINEQFF. CDR3 nucleotide sequence: TGCGCCAGCAGGCGGACAGGGATCAATGAGCAGTTCTTC.

A few counts support this clonotype. Because this beta chain is a stray read in a library intended to capture alpha chains, its abundance should not be given much weight. V and J are TRBV20-1 and TRBJ2-1, with D unclear. Looked up from germline, CDR1 is DFQATT and CDR2 is SNEGSKA (reference sequence). V was shortened by 0 bases and J by 0 bases, with 15 bases between the two germline ends. The CDR3 extends over 17 amino acids. This chain's CDR3 is CSARDPGGQNSYNEQFF. CDR3 in DNA: TGCAGTGCTAGAGACCCCGGTGGCCAAAACTCCTACAATGAGCAGTTCTTC.

This clonotype has only one observation. The library was prepared for alpha chains; this beta chain is a stray read, so its frequency means little. The rearrangement joins TRBV7-2 to TRBJ2-1; maybe TRBD2 (6 bases). V was trimmed by 6 bases and J by 8 bases, leaving 20 bases between them. The CDR3 extends over 15 amino acids. CDR1 and CDR2 from the germline V gene are SGHTA and FQGNSA. The CDR3 DNA reads as TGTGCCAGCAGACGAAATATGGTTAGGAGGGATGAGCAGTTCTTC. Residues: CASRRNMVRRDEQFF. Complete variable domain (other parts from reference TRBV7-2 and TRBJ2-1): GAGVSQSPSNKVTEKGKDVELRCDPISGHTALYWYRQSLGQGLEFLIYFQGNSAPDKSGLPSDRFSAERTGGSVSTLTIQRTQQEDSAVYLCASRRNMVRRDEQFFGPGTRLTVL.

Note on this clonotype: This beta chain slipped into a library made for alpha chains as a stray read, so its size is not meaningful. This rearrangement joins TRBV6-2 or TRBV6-3 to TRBJ2-1, with D perhaps TRBD2 (6 bases). CDR3 length equals 12 residues. Looked up from germline, CDR1 is MNHEY and CDR2 is SVGEGT. V was trimmed by 6 bases and J by 10 bases, leaving 13 bases between them. CDR3 nucleotide sequence: TGTGCCAGCAGCCCTGGCGGGGCGGAGCAGTTCTTC. This codes for CASSPGGAEQFF.

This clonotype was seen a few times. This beta chain is a stray read from a library made for alpha chains; its abundance is not meaningful. The V and J genes are TRBV18 and TRBJ1-1; D is possibly TRBD1 (5 bases). V was pared by 3 bases and J by 4 bases, with 15 bases between. The CDR3 has 15 residues. Germline CDR1 is KGHSH and CDR2 is LQKENI. CDR3 protein: CASSPRIGGGTEAFF. The CDR3 DNA follows: TGTGCCAGCTCACCCCGCATTGGGGGGGGCACTGAAGCTTTCTTT. The entire variable domain, with the rest obtained from reference TRBV18 and TRBJ1-1, is as follows: NAGVMQNPRHLVRRRGQEARLRCSPMKGHSHVYWYRQLPEEGLKFMVYLQKENIIDESGMPKERFSAEFPKEGPSILRIQQVVRGDSAAYFCASSPRIGGGTEAFFGQGTRLTVV.

Regarding this clonotype: The library was prepared for alpha chains; this beta chain is a stray read, so its frequency means little. The chain is built from TRBV7-6 and TRBJ2-3, with D unresolved. This CDR3 is 15 amino acids long. Per germline, CDR1 SGHVS and CDR2 FNYEAQ. The germline V and J ends were trimmed by 2 bases and 2 bases, with 11 bases remaining between them. CDR3: CASSLYVSFTDTQYF. CDR3 bases: TGTGCCAGCAGCTTATATGTATCCTTCACAGATACGCAGTATTTT.

Comments on this clonotype: This beta chain is an unintended read in a library built for alpha chains; its size means little. The chain is built from TRBV4-3 and TRBJ2-3; 10 positions agree with TRBD1. Per the germline V gene, CDR1 is LGHNA and CDR2 is YSLEER. The CDR3 runs to 15 residues. V shed 2 bases, J shed 4 bases, and the junction held 3 bases outside the gene matches. This CDR3 reads CASSQKTGGADTQYF. The CDR3 DNA reads TGCGCCAGCAGCCAAAAGACAGGGGGCGCAGATACGCAGTATTTT.

On this clonotype itself: This beta chain turned up in a library designed for alpha chains; as an off-target read, its abundance says little. The chain combines TRBV7-2 with TRBJ2-7; 10 nucleotides match TRBD1. Germline assignment: CDR1 SGHTA and CDR2 FQGNSA. The CDR3 runs to 13 residues. V shed 3 bases and J 5 bases; nucleotides not matched to a gene: 1. CDR3 sequence reads: CASSLDRGDEQYV. The DNA for the CDR3 is TGTGCCAGCAGCTTGGACAGGGGGGACGAGCAGTACGTC.

Details on this clonotype: For a library built for alpha chains, this beta chain is a stray read; little rests on its size. Here the CDR3 reads CASSQGIAGGIDTQYF. In nucleotides, the CDR3 is TGCGCCAGCAGCCAAGGGATAGCGGGGGGTATAGATACGCAGTATTTT. V usage is TRBV4-3 and J usage is TRBJ2-3; TRBD2 agrees at 10 bases. Per the germline V gene, CDR1 is LGHNA and CDR2 is YSLEER. V lost 1 base and J lost 5; bases outside the gene matches: 6. The CDR3 is made up of 16 amino acids.

Only a few counts were recorded for this clonotype. In a library made to pick up alpha chains, this beta chain is a stray read with a size that means little. This chain uses TRBV5-6 with TRBJ2-7, with TRBD2 matching over 7 bases. Germline CDR1 reads SGHDT; CDR2 reads YYEEEE. The V gene end was trimmed by 1 base and the J gene end by 4 bases; junction bases not matched to a gene: 5. This CDR3 has 14 amino acids. CDR3 residues: CASSLSGARYEQYF. CDR3 DNA: TGTGCCAGCAGCTTGAGCGGGGCGAGATACGAGCAGTACTTC.

Concerning this clonotype itself: This beta chain came through as a stray read in a library set up for alpha chains, and its size says little. V gene TRBV29-1 combines with J gene TRBJ2-1; D remains unclear. V gave up 6 bases and J gave up 3 bases, with 6 bases separating them. This CDR3 is built from 11 residues. Per germline, CDR1 SQVTM and CDR2 ANQGSEA. The CDR3 sequence: CSVANYNEQFF. The CDR3 region has the DNA TGCAGCGTAGCCAACTACAATGAGCAGTTCTTC.

For this clonotype: Within a library made for alpha chains, this beta chain is off target, and its count is uninformative. The gene calls are TRBV28 and TRBJ2-2; 7 bases are a match to TRBD1. The CDR3 contains 15 residues. CDR1 MDHEN and CDR2 SYDVKM come from the germline V gene. Trimming at V came to 6 bases and at J to 2 bases, leaving 6 bases not matched to a gene. The CDR3 loop is CASRTGTVNTGELFF. CDR3 sequence (DNA): TGTGCCAGCAGAACCGGGACAGTAAACACCGGGGAGCTGTTTTTT. Variable domain in full (rest from reference TRBV28 and TRBJ2-2): DVKVTQSSRYLVKRTGEKVFLECVQDMDHENMFWYRQDPGLGLRLIYFSYDVKMKEKGDIPEGYSVSREKKERFSLILESASTNQTSMYLCASRTGTVNTGELFFGEGSRLTVL.

A remark on this clonotype: This beta chain was picked up by a library intended for alpha chains and is off target, so its count carries little meaning. The rearrangement uses TRBV20-1 and TRBJ2-2, with a tentative D call TRBD1 (6 bases). CDR1 is DFQATT, CDR2 SNEGSKA, per germline (reference sequence). This CDR3 contains 14 residues. The V end lost 6 bases, the J end lost 5 bases, and 16 bases lay between the germline ends. Here the CDR3 DNA reads TGCAGTGCAAGGACAGTAAGAGAAACCGGGGAGCTGTTTTTT. Its protein product is CSARTVRETGELFF.

This clonotype was recorded only once. This beta chain represents an off-target read in a library built for alpha chains; its size is of limited meaning. The chain combines TRBV4-1 with TRBJ1-1; D gene unclear. Trimming took off 1 base at V and 0 bases at J, with 12 bases between the two ends. Looked up from germline, CDR1 is MGHRA and CDR2 is YSYEKL. There are 16 residues in the CDR3. In DNA form, the CDR3 reads TGCGCCAGCAGCCAAGTGAACATGGGTATGAACACTGAAGCTTTCTTT. It is translated as CASSQVNMGMNTEAFF.

This clonotype appeared a few times. This beta chain is a stray read from a library made for alpha chains; its abundance is not meaningful. In DNA form, the CDR3 reads TGTGCCACCGCGACGACAGGGGGGCTCACAGATACGCAGTATTTT. Translated, it gives CATATTGGLTDTQYF. The chain has TRBV10-3 and TRBJ2-3; 9 bases map to TRBD1. V was pared by 10 bases and J by 2 bases, with 10 bases of the junction left unmatched. This CDR3 is 15 amino acids long. The germline gives CDR1 ENHRY, CDR2 SYGVKD.

In the case of this clonotype: A library made for alpha chains picked up this beta chain off target, so its size means little. The CDR3: CASMPGRQETQYF. The CDR3 DNA follows: TGTGCCAGCATGCCGGGGAGACAAGAGACCCAGTACTTC. The V and J genes are TRBV12-3 or TRBV12-4 and TRBJ2-5; tentatively, D is TRBD2 (5 bases). CDR3 length: 13 residues. With 7 bases removed from V and 2 bases from J, the gap between germline ends came to 11 bases.

This clonotype has just a few counts. The library was prepared for alpha chains; this beta chain is a stray read, so its frequency means little. This chain joins TRBV18 and TRBJ2-1; 12 bases map to TRBD2. The CDR3 loop spans 16 amino acids. Per the germline V gene, CDR1 is KGHSH and CDR2 is LQKENI. V was clipped by 3 bases and J by 3 bases; unmatched bases: 3. CDR3 sequence: CASSPGTSGYYNEQFF. The CDR3 region has the DNA TGTGCCAGCTCACCTGGGACTAGCGGGTACTACAATGAGCAGTTCTTC.

Points on this clonotype: The library was prepared for alpha chains; this beta chain is a stray read, so its frequency means little. The chain uses TRBV7-2 and TRBJ2-1; D remains unclear. Looked up from germline, CDR1 is SGHTA and CDR2 is FQGNSA. The CDR3 is 12 residues long. Trimming removed 6 bases from V and 7 bases from J, with 10 bases in between. The CDR3 bases are TGTGCCAGCAGGGCCGATGATAATGAGCAGTTCTTC. Its translation: CASRADDNEQFF.

As regards this clonotype: In a library made to pick up alpha chains, this beta chain is a stray read with a size that means little. The chain has TRBV20-1 and TRBJ2-3, with TRBD2 identical over 12 bases. The ends lost 5 bases at V and 3 bases at J; junction bases unmatched: 15. This CDR3 has 18 amino acids. Germline lookup yields CDR1 DFQATT and CDR2 SNEGSKA (reference sequence). CDR3 loop: CSAARLLAGGLPTDTQYF. CDR3 nucleotides: TGCAGTGCTGCGAGGTTACTAGCGGGGGGCCTTCCGACAGATACGCAGTATTTT.

About this clonotype itself: This beta chain is a stray sequence in a library constructed for alpha chains; its clone size is not meaningful. The chain combines TRBV7-2 with TRBJ2-3; possible D gene TRBD1, 6 bases. V was clipped by 8 bases and J by 4 bases, with 13 bases between them. The CDR3 consists of 13 residues. CDR1 and CDR2 (germline): SGHTA, FQGNSA. CDR3 DNA sequence: TGTGCCAGCCACTTGAACAGGGCAGATACGCAGTATTTT. Translating gives CASHLNRADTQYF.

Worth noting for this clonotype: Little can be read into the size of this beta chain, an off-target read in a library designed for alpha chains. V is TRBV7-2 and J is TRBJ2-2; maybe TRBD2 (5 bases). Germline CDR1 reads SGHTA; CDR2 reads FQGNSA. The CDR3 has 14 residues. Trimming pared 0 bases from V and 7 bases from J, leaving 9 bases between. In nucleotides, the CDR3 is TGTGCCAGCAGCTTAGCGAGGGTGCACGGGGAGCTGTTTTTT. Translated: CASSLARVHGELFF.

As for this clonotype: Since the library was made to target alpha chains, this beta chain is a stray read and its abundance is not meaningful. The rearrangement uses TRBV20-1 and TRBJ2-5; TRBD2 is a possible D gene (6 bases). Germline CDR1 and CDR2: DFQATT and SNEGSKA (reference sequence). V lost 3 bases and J 6 bases, leaving 20 bases between the germline ends. CDR3 length equals 15 residues. Here the CDR3 reads CSASNLANQPKTQYF. Here the CDR3 DNA reads TGCAGTGCTAGTAACCTAGCGAATCAACCGAAGACCCAGTACTTC.

This clonotype was recorded once. Within a library made for alpha chains, this beta chain is off target, and its count is uninformative. This rearrangement joins TRBV7-2 to TRBJ2-7, with D perhaps matching TRBD2 (6 bases). V lost 5 bases and J lost 3, with 17 bases in between. CDR1 is SGHTA, CDR2 FQGNSA, per germline. The CDR3 length is 15 residues. This CDR3 reads CASSQHTGGYYEQYF. As DNA, the CDR3 is TGTGCCAGCAGCCAACACACCGGGGGTTACTACGAGCAGTACTTC. The variable domain in full, completed from reference TRBV7-2 and TRBJ2-7, reads GAGVSQSPSNKVTEKGKDVELRCDPISGHTALYWYRQSLGQGLEFLIYFQGNSAPDKSGLPSDRFSAERTGGSVSTLTIQRTQQEDSAVYLCASSQHTGGYYEQYFGPGTRLTVT.

This clonotype has just a few counts. The size of this beta chain means little, since it is a stray read in a library made for alpha chains. CDR3 loop: CASSDRVEQFF. The DNA for the CDR3 is TGTGCCAGCAGTGACAGGGTCGAGCAGTTCTTC. V gene TRBV9 combines with J gene TRBJ2-1; 7 bases are a match to TRBD1. The CDR3 is 11 amino acids. Unmatched junction bases numbered 3, after V lost 5 bases and J lost 10 bases. CDR1 is SGDLS and CDR2 is YYNGEE in the germline V gene.

This clonotype has just a few counts. Being off target in a library aimed at alpha chains, this beta chain has a size of little meaning. This sequence joins TRBV6-5 and TRBJ2-1; 7 bases are shared with TRBD1. Germline CDR1 MNHEY, CDR2 SVGAGI. The CDR3 is 14 residues long. The V segment lost 2 bases and the J segment 6 bases; nucleotides outside the gene matches: 4. This CDR3 is CASSYQTGSNEQFF. Here the CDR3 DNA reads TGTGCCAGCAGTTACCAGACAGGGAGCAATGAGCAGTTCTTC.

In regard to this clonotype: This beta chain turned up in a library designed for alpha chains; as an off-target read, its abundance says little. The chain employs TRBV29-1 and TRBJ2-3, with a possible D match to TRBD2 (7 bases). Germline lookup yields CDR1 SQVTM and CDR2 ANQGSEA. V was trimmed by 4 bases and J by 2 bases, leaving 10 bases between them. The CDR3 has 13 amino acids. DNA of the CDR3: TGCAGCGTTGCCGCGGGGGCCACAGATACGCAGTATTTT. This sequence encodes CSVAAGATDTQYF.